Below, one TCR beta chain is given with its context. This sample is drawn from a study of blood T cell repertoires in COVID-19. The wider study: Both acute and convalescent COVID-19 samples were obtained from the United States, Italy and Spain. Nucleic acid was either cDNA or gDNA, and it came from T cells, B-cell-depleted T cells, or PBMCs.

Original data processing: Amplifying reference gene primers gave estimates of nucleated cell counts. The method was immunoSEQ multiplex PCR; TCRdb's version includes in-frame clones alone and lacks a portion of them. V and J calls and clone size are as listed in that table; D and trimming were resolved from the DNA. Of tens of thousands of clones listed, more than 70% are singletons. The V end lost 2 bases, the J end lost 2 bases, and 7 bases lay between the germline ends. From germline, CDR1 is LNHDA and CDR2 SQIVND (reference sequence). This CDR3 is 13 amino acids long. This clonotype was obtained from a boy aged 2 to 9 with active or convalescent COVID-19. The source material was peripheral blood. The gene calls are TRBV19 and TRBJ2-7; D may be TRBD2 (6 bases). The CDR3 sequence: CASSIWGAYEQYF. As DNA, the CDR3 is TGTGCCAGTAGTATATGGGGGGCCTACGAGCAGTACTTC. Full variable domain (rest looked up from reference TRBV19 and TRBJ2-7): DGGITQSPKYLFRKEGQNVTLSCEQNLNHDAMYWYRQDPGQGLRLIYYSQIVNDFQKGDIAEGYSVSREKKESFPLTVTSAQKNPTAFYLCASSIWGAYEQYFGPGTRLTVT.